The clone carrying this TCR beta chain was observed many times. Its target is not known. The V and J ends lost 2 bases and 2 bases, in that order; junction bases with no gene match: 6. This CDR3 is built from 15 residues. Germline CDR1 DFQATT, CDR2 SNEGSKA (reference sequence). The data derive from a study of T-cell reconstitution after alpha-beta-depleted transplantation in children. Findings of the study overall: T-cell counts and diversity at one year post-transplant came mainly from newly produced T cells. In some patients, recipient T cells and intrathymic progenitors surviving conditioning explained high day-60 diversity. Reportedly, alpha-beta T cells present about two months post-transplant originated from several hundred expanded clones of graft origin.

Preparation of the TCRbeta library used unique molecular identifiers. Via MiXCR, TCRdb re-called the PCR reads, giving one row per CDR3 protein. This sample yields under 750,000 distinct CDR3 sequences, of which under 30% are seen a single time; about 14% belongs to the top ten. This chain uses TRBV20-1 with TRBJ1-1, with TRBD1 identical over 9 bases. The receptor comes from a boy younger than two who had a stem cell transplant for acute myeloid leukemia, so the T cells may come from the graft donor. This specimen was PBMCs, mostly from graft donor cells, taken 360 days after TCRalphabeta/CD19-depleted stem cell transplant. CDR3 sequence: CSARRGTGYNTEAFF. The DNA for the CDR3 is TGCAGTGCTAGAAGGGGGACAGGGTACAACACTGAAGCTTTCTTT.